The text below deals with one TCR beta chain. Use of 60 Vbeta and 13 Jbeta primers characterized the PCR. Method: immunoSEQ multiplex PCR; TCRdb's copy keeps in-frame clones and lacks some. This listing includes 55,000 to 75,000 clones. This entry comes from a study of cytomegalovirus exposure and HLA in healthy donors. This CDR3 region has 16 residues. Deletions cut 6 bases from V and 5 bases from J, with 21 bases between. Per germline, CDR1 SNHLY and CDR2 FYNNEI. The V gene is TRBV2, the J gene TRBJ2-3, with TRBD2 as a possible D gene (7 bases). Sequencing was done on a sample of PBMCs. This clonotype was obtained from a male donor in good health and CMV-seronegative. CDR3 residues: CASSQQGAGVEDTQYF. The CDR3 DNA reads as TGTGCCAGCAGCCAACAGGGCGCGGGAGTCGAAGATACGCAGTATTTT.